The 16 T cell receptor beta chains given below trace back to one sample, sequenced in a study of yellow fever vaccine responses in identical twins. One entry per CDR3 protein results from TCRdb running MiXCR on the RT-PCR reads. The sample consists of several thousand distinct CDR3 sequences, approximately 84% of them appearing once. Sequencing used T cells from blood (PBMCs), unsorted or a sorted subset (not recorded which), obtained before or after yellow fever vaccination (not recorded which). The receptors stem from a woman under 30 who received the yellow fever vaccine.

The CDR3 sequence: CSAYLRETYEQYF. CDR3 bases: TGCAGCGCTTATTTGAGGGAGACCTACGAGCAGTACTTC. This chain connects TRBV29-1 to TRBJ2-7; D perhaps matches TRBD2 (5 bases). Germline V gives CDR1 SQVTM, CDR2 ANQGSEA. The CDR3 runs 13 residues. V was pared by 7 bases and J by 2 bases, with 15 bases between.

Concerning this clonotype itself: One end of the junction does not line up with germline, which may come from a read error. J is TRBJ2-7 and V is TRBV27; D remains unclear. Germline-derived CDR1 and CDR2 are MNHEY and SMNVEV (reference sequence). The CDR3 loop spans 13 amino acids. The CDR3 region has the DNA TGTGCCAGCAGCTTCGGAGACACCTATGAGCAGTACTTC. It is translated as CASSFGDTYEQYF.

The rearrangement joins TRBV7-6 to TRBJ2-5; D remains ambiguous. CDR1 SGHVS and CDR2 FNYEAQ come from the germline V gene. The V end lost 4 bases, the J end lost 2 bases, and 11 bases lay between the germline ends. This CDR3 region has 14 residues. CDR3 residues: CASSSTAKQETQYF. The CDR3 bases are TGTGCCAGCAGCTCCACAGCAAAACAAGAGACCCAGTACTTC.

The V call is TRBV20-1, the J call TRBJ2-7, with 9 bases identical to TRBD1. The CDR3 contains 14 residues. V gave up 7 bases and J gave up 3 bases; unmatched junction bases: 10. Germline V gene lookup returns CDR1 DFQATT and CDR2 SNEGSKA (reference sequence). CDR3 residues: CSVMIRDRDYEQYF. CDR3 nucleotide sequence: TGCAGTGTCATGATCCGGGACAGGGACTACGAGCAGTACTTC.

The sample holds one count of this clonotype. The J gene is TRBJ2-1, the V gene TRBV6-1, with D possibly being TRBD1 (6 bases). Per the germline V gene, CDR1 is MNHNS and CDR2 is SASEGT. CDR3 size: 13 residues. Trimming removed 4 bases at V and 5 bases at J, with 9 bases between. CDR3 residues: CASSGQVNNEQFF. The CDR3 bases are TGTGCCAGCAGTGGACAGGTCAACAATGAGCAGTTCTTC.

This clonotype was counted once. The rearrangement links TRBV4-1 to TRBJ2-7; possibly TRBD1 for D (5 bases). The germline CDR1 and CDR2 sequences are MGHRA and YSYEKL. This CDR3 contains 15 residues. Trimming cost V 0 bases and J 5 bases, with 14 bases left between them. The CDR3 nucleotides are TGCGCCAGCAGCCAAGATACGCAGGGAAAGGACGAGCAGTACTTC. This sequence encodes CASSQDTQGKDEQYF.

Only a few counts were recorded for this clonotype. J is TRBJ2-3 and V is TRBV2; 15 bases match TRBD2. This CDR3 region has 17 residues. Germline V gene lookup returns CDR1 SNHLY and CDR2 FYNNEI. J gave up 4 bases and V 4 bases, and 6 bases lay outside the gene matches. The CDR3 sequence: CASSGGLAGGRSDTQYF. The CDR3 DNA is TGTGCCAGCAGTGGTGGACTAGCGGGGGGGCGCTCAGATACGCAGTATTTT.

This sequence joins TRBV28 and TRBJ2-1; tentative D call: TRBD1 (5 bases). The V end lost 7 bases, the J end lost 8 bases, and 18 bases lay between the germline ends. This CDR3 has 14 amino acids. The germline gives CDR1 MDHEN, CDR2 SYDVKM. CDR3 nucleotides: TGTGCCAGCACCGCCCAGGGTATTAAGGATGAGCAGTTCTTC. Translation: CASTAQGIKDEQFF.

This clonotype was counted once. V usage is TRBV2 and J usage is TRBJ1-5; a possible D gene is TRBD1 (6 bases). CDR1 and CDR2 (germline): SNHLY, FYNNEI. V lost 7 bases, J lost 0 bases, and 19 bases lay in between. This CDR3 has 17 residues. CDR3 nucleotides: TGTGCCAGCACCCTGTCGGTGCAGGGGCGTAGCAATCAGCCCCAGCATTTT. Amino acid sequence: CASTLSVQGRSNQPQHF.

The genes are TRBV18 and TRBJ1-5; D is possibly TRBD1 (5 bases). This CDR3 has 15 residues. V was trimmed by 2 bases and J by 3 bases, leaving 11 bases between them. Per the germline V gene, CDR1 is KGHSH and CDR2 is LQKENI. This chain's CDR3 is CASSPKGLPNQPQHF. CDR3 DNA: TGTGCCAGCTCACCAAAGGGACTACCCAATCAGCCCCAGCATTTT.

The rearrangement links TRBV11-3 to TRBJ2-2; 7 bases agree with TRBD2. In germline, CDR1 is SGHNT, CDR2 YENEEA. Unmatched junction bases numbered 14, after V lost 4 bases and J lost 3 bases. The CDR3 is 18 amino acids. The CDR3 DNA reads as TGTGCCAGCAGCTCCCCCTGGCAAGGGAGGGCGGACACCGGGGAGCTGTTTTTT. Its translation: CASSSPWQGRADTGELFF.

This clonotype was observed a few times. V gene TRBV19 combines with J gene TRBJ2-1; D call uncertain. CDR3 length: 12 residues. The ends were cut back, 1 base at V and 4 bases at J, with 2 bases in the middle. The germline CDR1 and CDR2 sequences are LNHDA and SQIVND (reference sequence). In DNA form, the CDR3 reads TGTGCCAGTAGTATAGGATACAATGAGCAGTTCTTC. Protein product: CASSIGYNEQFF.

V is TRBV28 and J is TRBJ2-2, with 11 nucleotides matching TRBD2. The CDR3 is 16 residues long. The J segment lost 2 bases and the V segment lost 4 bases, leaving 3 bases of the junction unmatched. Germline CDR1 MDHEN, CDR2 SYDVKM. The CDR3 DNA reads as TGTGCCAGCAGTTCCCGACTAGCGGGAAACACCGGGGAGCTGTTTTTT. Residues: CASSSRLAGNTGELFF.

The chain combines TRBV11-3 with TRBJ2-1; D uncertain. Trimming cost V 1 base and J 8 bases, with 12 bases left between them. This CDR3 is built from 14 residues. Per germline, CDR1 SGHNT and CDR2 YENEEA. The CDR3 protein is CASSLGLGFYEQFF. In DNA, the CDR3 is TGTGCCAGCAGCTTAGGGTTGGGGTTCTATGAGCAGTTCTTC.

The J gene is TRBJ2-7, the V gene TRBV4-1; D ambiguous. V lost 2 bases and J 0 bases, leaving 8 bases between the germline ends. The CDR3 contains 14 residues. Germline lookup yields CDR1 MGHRA and CDR2 YSYEKL. The CDR3 loop is CASSQPRSSYEQYF. CDR3 DNA: TGCGCCAGCAGCCAACCCCGGTCCTCCTACGAGCAGTACTTC.

The gene calls are TRBV12-3 or TRBV12-4 and TRBJ1-2; no clear D. This CDR3 is 15 amino acids long. The V end lost 5 bases, the J end lost 7 bases, and 20 bases lay between the germline ends. The DNA for the CDR3 is TGTGCCAGCAGTGCCGGTCGGCAGGTCGCGGCTGGCTACACCTTC. It is translated as CASSAGRQVAAGYTF.